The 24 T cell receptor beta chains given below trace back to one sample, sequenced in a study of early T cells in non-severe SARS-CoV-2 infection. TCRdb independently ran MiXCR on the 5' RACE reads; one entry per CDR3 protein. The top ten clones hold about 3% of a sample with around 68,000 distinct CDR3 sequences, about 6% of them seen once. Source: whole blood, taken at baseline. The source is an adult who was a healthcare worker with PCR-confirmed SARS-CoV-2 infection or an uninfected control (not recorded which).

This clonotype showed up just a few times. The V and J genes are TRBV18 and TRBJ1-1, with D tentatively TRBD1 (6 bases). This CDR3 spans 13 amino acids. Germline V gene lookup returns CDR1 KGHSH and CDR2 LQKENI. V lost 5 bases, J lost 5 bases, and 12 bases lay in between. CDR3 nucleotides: TGTGCCAGCTCAGCAGGGGAGGGGACTGAAGCTTTCTTT. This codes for CASSAGEGTEAFF.

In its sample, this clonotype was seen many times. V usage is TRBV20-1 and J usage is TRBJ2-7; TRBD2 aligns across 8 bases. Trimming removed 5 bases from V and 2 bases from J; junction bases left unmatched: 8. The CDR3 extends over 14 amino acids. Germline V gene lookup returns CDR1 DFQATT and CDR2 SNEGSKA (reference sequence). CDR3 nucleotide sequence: TGCAGTGCTTCAGGCCAGGGACTAGCCTACGAGCAGTACTTC. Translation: CSASGQGLAYEQYF.

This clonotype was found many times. CDR3 residues: CASSFTGTGVRAFF. As DNA, the CDR3 is TGTGCCAGCAGCTTTACCGGGACAGGGGTACGAGCTTTCTTT. The V gene is TRBV5-6, the J gene TRBJ1-1; the match to TRBD1 covers 10 bases. Germline V lookup: CDR1 SGHDT, CDR2 YYEEEE. Losses at the gene ends were 2 bases for V and 10 bases for J; bases not matched to a gene: 8. The CDR3 totals 14 residues. The entire variable domain, with the rest obtained from reference TRBV5-6 and TRBJ1-1, is as follows: DAGVTQSPTHLIKTRGQQVTLRCSPKSGHDTVSWYQQALGQGPQFIFQYYEEEERQRGNFPDRFSGHQFPNYSSELNVNALLLGDSALYLCASSFTGTGVRAFFGQGTRLTVV.

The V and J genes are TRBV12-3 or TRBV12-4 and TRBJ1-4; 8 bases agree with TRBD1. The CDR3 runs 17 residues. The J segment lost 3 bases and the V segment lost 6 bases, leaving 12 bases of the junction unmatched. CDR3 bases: TGTGCCAGCAGCCCCCCCCGCGACAGGGGCGCTAATGAAAAACTGTTTTTT. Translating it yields CASSPPRDRGANEKLFF.

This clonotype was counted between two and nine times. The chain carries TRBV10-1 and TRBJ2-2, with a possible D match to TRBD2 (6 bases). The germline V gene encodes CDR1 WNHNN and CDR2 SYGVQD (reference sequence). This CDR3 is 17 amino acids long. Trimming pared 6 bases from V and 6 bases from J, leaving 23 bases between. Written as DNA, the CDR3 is TGCGCCAGCAGCCCGGGACTTACCCCCTGGGGTGCCGGGGAGCTGTTTTTT. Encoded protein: CASSPGLTPWGAGELFF.

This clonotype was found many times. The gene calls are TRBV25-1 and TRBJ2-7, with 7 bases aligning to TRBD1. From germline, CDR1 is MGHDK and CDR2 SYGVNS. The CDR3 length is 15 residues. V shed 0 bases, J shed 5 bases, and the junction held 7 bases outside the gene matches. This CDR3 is CASSEYGQGDDEQYF. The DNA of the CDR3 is TGTGCCAGCAGTGAATATGGGCAGGGGGACGACGAGCAGTACTTC.

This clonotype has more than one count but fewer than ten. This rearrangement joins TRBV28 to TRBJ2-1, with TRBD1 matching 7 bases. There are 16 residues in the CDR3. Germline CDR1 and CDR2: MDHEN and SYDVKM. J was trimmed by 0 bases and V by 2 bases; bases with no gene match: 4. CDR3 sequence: CASSLAGGGSYNEQFF. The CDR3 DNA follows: TGTGCCAGCAGTTTAGCAGGGGGTGGCTCCTACAATGAGCAGTTCTTC.

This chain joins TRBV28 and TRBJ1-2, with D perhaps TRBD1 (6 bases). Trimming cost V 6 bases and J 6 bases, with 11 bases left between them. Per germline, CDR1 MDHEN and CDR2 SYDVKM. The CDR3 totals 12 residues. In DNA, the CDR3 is TGTGCCAGCAGCATACAGGGCGATGGCTACACCTTC. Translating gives CASSIQGDGYTF.

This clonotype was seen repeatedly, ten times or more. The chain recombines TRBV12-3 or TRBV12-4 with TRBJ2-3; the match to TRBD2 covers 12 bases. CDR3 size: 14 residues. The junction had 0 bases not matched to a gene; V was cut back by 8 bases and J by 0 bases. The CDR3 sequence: CASGTSGSTDTQYF. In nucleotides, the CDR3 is TGTGCCAGCGGGACTAGCGGGAGCACAGATACGCAGTATTTT.

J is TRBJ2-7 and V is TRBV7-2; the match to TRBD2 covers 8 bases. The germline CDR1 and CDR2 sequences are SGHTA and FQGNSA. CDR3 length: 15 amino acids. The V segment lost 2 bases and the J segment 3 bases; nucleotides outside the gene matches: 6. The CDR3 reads CASSLYGGTSYEQYF. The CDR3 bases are TGTGCCAGCAGCTTATATGGGGGGACTAGCTACGAGCAGTACTTC.

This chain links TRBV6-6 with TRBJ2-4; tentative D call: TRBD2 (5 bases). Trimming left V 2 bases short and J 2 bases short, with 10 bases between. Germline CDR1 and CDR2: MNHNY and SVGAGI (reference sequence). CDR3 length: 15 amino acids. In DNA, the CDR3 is TGTGCCAGCAGTTACGGGCCCGGGACCAAAAACATTCAGTACTTC. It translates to CASSYGPGTKNIQYF.

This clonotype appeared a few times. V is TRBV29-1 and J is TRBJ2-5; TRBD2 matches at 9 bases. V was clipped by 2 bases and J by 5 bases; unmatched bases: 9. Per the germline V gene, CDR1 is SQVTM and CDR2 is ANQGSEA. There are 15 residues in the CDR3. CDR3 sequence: CSVEWRGRAVETQYF. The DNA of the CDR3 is TGCAGCGTTGAATGGCGCGGGAGGGCCGTGGAGACCCAGTACTTC.

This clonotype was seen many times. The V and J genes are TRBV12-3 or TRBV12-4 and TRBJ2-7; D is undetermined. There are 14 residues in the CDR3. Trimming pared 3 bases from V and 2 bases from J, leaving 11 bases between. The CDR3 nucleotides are TGTGCCAGCAGTTTTAGCCGGATACCCTACGAGCAGTACTTC. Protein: CASSFSRIPYEQYF.

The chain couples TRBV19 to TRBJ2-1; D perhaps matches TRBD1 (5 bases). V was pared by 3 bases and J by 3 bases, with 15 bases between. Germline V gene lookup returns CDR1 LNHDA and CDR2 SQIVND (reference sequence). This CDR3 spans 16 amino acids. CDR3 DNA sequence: TGTGCCAGTAGTATGGCTAAGGGGCAGGTCTACAATGAGCAGTTCTTC. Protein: CASSMAKGQVYNEQFF.

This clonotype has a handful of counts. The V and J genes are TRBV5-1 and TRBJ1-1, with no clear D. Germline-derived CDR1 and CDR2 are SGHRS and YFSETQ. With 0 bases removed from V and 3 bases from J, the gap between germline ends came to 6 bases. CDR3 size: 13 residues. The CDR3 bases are TGCGCCAGCAGCTTGGCCGCCTACACTGAAGCTTTCTTT. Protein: CASSLAAYTEAFF.

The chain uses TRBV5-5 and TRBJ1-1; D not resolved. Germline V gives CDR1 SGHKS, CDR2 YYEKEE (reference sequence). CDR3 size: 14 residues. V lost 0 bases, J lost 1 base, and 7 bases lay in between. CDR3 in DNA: TGTGCCAGCAGCTTGGCTAATGCGAACACTGAAGCTTTCTTT. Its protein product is CASSLANANTEAFF.

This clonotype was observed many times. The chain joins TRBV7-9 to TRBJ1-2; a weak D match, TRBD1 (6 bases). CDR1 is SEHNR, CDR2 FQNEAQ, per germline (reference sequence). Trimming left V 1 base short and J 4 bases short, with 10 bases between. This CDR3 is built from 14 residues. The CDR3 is CASSLVDSFYGYTF. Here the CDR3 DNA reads TGTGCCAGCAGCTTAGTGGACAGCTTCTATGGCTACACCTTC.

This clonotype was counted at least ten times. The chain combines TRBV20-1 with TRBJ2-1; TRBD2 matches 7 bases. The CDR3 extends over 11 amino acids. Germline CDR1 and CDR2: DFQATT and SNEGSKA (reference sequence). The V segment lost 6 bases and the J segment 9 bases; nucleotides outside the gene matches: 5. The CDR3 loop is CSATGTTEQFF. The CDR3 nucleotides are TGCAGTGCAACGGGGACTACTGAGCAGTTCTTC.

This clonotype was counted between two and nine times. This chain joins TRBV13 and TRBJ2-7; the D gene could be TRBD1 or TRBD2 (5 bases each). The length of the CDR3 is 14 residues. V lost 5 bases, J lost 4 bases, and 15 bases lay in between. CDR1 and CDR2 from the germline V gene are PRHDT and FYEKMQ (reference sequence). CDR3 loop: CASSPRGREYEQYF. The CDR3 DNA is TGTGCCAGCAGCCCCCGGGGCAGGGAGTACGAGCAGTACTTC.

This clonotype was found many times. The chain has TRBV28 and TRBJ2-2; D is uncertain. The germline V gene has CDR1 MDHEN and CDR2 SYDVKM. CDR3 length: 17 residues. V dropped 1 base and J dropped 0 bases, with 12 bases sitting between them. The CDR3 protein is CASSLSVRNANTGELFF. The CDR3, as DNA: TGTGCCAGCAGTTTATCAGTGCGGAACGCGAACACCGGGGAGCTGTTTTTT.

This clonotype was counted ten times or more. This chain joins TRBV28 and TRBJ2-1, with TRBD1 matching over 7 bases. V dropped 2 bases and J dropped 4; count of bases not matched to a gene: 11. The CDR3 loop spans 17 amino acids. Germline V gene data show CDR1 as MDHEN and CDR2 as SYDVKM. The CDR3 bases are TGTGCCAGCAGTTTAGGGCTGGGCAGGGGGTCGTACAATGAGCAGTTCTTC. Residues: CASSLGLGRGSYNEQFF.

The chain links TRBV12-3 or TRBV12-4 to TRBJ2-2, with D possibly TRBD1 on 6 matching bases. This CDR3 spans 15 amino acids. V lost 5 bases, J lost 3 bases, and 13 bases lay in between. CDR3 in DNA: TGTGCCAGCAGTAACGAAGGGGGACACACCGGGGAGCTGTTTTTT. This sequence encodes CASSNEGGHTGELFF.

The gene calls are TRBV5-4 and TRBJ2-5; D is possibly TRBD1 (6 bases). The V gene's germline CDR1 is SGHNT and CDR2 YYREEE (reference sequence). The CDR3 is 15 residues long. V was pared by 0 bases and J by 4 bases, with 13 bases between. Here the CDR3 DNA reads TGTGCCAGCAGCTTGGATAGTGGCAGGGGAGAGACCCAGTACTTC. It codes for CASSLDSGRGETQYF. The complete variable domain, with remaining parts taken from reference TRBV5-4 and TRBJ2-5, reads ETGVTQSPTHLIKTRGQQVTLRCSSQSGHNTVSWYQQALGQGPQFIFQYYREEENGRGNFPPRFSGLQFPNYSSELNVNALELDDSALYLCASSLDSGRGETQYFGPGTRLLVL.

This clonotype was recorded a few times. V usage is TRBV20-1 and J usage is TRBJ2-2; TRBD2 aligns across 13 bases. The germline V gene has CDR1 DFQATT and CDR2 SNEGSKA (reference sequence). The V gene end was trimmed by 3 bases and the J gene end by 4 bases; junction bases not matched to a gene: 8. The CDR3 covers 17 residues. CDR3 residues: CSASQGTSGTRTGELFF. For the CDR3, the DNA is TGCAGTGCTAGTCAAGGGACTAGCGGGACCCGCACCGGGGAGCTGTTTTTT.